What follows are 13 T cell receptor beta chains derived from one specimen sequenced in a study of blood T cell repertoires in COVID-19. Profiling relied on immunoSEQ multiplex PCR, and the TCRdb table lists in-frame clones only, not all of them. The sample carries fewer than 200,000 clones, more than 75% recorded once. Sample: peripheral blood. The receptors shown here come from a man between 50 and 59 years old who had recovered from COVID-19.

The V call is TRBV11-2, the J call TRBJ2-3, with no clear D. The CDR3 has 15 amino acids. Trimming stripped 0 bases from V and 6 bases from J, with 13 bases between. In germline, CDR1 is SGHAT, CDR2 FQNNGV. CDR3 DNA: TGTGCCAGCAGCTTAGATGGCTTATGGGCGGATACGCAGTATTTT. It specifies CASSLDGLWADTQYF. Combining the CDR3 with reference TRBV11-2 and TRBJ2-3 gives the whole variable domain EAGVAQSPRYKIIEKRQSVAFWCNPISGHATLYWYQQILGQGPKLLIQFQNNGVVDDSQLPKDRFSAERLKGVDSTLKIQPAKLEDSAVYLCASSLDGLWADTQYFGPGTRLTVL.

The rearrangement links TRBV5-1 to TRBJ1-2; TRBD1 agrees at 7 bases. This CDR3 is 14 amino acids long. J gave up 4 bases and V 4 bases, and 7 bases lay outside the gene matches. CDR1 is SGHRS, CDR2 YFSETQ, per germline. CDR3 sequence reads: CASSVGTDSYGYTF. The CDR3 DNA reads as TGCGCCAGCAGCGTCGGGACAGACTCCTATGGCTACACCTTC.

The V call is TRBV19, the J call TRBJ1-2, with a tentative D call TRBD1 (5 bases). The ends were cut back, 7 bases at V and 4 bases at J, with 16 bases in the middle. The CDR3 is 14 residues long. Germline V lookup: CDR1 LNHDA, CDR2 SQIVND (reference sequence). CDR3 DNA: TGTGCCAGTAAACGGAGTCAGGGCCCCTATGGCTACACCTTC. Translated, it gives CASKRSQGPYGYTF.

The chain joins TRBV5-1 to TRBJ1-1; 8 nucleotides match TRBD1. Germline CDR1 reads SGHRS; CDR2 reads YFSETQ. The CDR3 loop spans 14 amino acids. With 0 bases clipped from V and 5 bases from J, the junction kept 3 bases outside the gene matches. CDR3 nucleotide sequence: TGCGCCAGCAGCTTGGAAACAGGGGGGACTGAAGCTTTCTTT. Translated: CASSLETGGTEAFF.

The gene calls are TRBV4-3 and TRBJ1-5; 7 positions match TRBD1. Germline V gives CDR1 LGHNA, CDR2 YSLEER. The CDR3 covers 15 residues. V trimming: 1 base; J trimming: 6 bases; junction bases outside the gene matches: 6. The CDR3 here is CASSQVQGVGQPQHF. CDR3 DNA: TGCGCCAGCAGCCAAGTCCAGGGGGTGGGTCAGCCCCAGCATTTT.

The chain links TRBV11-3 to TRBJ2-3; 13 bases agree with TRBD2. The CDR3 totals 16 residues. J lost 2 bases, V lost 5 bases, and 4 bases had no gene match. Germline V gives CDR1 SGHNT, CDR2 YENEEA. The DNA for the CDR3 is TGTGCCAGCAGCCGCGGGACTAGCGGGAACACAGATACGCAGTATTTT. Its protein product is CASSRGTSGNTDTQYF.

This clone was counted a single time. CDR3 bases: TGTGCCAGCAGTCTACGCGCGGGCACAGATACGCAGTATTTT. As protein: CASSLRAGTDTQYF. The chain links TRBV6-4 to TRBJ2-3; D not certain. The germline V and J ends were trimmed by 5 bases and 1 base, with 10 bases remaining between them. The CDR3 totals 14 residues. Germline V gene data show CDR1 as MRHNA and CDR2 as SNTAGT.

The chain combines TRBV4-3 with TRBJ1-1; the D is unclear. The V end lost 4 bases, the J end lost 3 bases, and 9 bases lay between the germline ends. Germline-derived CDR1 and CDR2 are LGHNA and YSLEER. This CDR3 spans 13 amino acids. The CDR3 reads CASSLGRDTEAFF. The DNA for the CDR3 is TGCGCCAGCAGCCTCGGGCGGGACACTGAAGCTTTCTTT.

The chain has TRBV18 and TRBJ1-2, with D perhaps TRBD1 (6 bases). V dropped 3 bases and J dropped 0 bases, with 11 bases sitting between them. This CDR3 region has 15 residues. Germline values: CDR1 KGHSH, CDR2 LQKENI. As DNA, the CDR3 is TGTGCCAGCTCACCCCAGGACAGCCCTAACTATGGCTACACCTTC. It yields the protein CASSPQDSPNYGYTF.

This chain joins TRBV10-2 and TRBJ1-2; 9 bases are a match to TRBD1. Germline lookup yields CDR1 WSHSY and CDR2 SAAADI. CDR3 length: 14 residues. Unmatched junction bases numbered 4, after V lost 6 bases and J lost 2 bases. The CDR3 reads CASRGDRENYGYTF. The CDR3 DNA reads TGCGCCAGCAGGGGGGACAGGGAAAACTATGGCTACACCTTC.

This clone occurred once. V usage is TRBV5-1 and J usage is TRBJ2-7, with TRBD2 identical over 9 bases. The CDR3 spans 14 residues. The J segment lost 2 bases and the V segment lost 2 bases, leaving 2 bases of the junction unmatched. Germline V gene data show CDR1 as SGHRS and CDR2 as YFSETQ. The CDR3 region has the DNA TGCGCCAGCAGCTTTGCGGGAGGGCCCTACGAGCAGTACTTC. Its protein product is CASSFAGGPYEQYF.

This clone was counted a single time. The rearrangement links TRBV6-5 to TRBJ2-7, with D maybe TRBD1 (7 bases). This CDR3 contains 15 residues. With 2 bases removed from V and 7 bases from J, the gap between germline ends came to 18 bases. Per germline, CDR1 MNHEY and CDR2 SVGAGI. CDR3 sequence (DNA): TGTGCCAGCAGTTACGCACGACAGGGACTGGGGGAGCAGTACTTC. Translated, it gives CASSYARQGLGEQYF.

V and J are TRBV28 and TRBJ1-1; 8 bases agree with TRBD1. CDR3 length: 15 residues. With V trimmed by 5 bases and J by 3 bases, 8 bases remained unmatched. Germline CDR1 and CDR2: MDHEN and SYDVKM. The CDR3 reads CASSTPAGGYTEAFF. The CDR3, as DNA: TGTGCCAGCAGTACCCCGGCAGGGGGCTACACTGAAGCTTTCTTT.